This TCR beta chain was captured by sequencing in a study of human T cells and chemical hapten exposure. Points on this clonotype: Given a much more abundant clone one base away, this may be a read error.

Time point indicated: pre-sensitization, week 0. Stated treatment: therapeutic diphenylcyclopropenone sensitization with weekly scalp DPC. Extraction yielded total RNA from whole blood (unfractionated). The study's library attached unique molecular identifiers to single cDNA molecules. TCRdb called the RACE reads again in MiXCR, with one record for every CDR3 protein. The sample holds tens of thousands of distinct CDR3 sequences, under 15% seen once. The germline V gene encodes CDR1 SGHVS and CDR2 FQNEAQ. This CDR3 has 16 amino acids. This material consisted of whole blood, taken in connection with sensitization to the hapten diphenylcyclopropenone (DPC). This sequence was found in a woman younger than 45 with alopecia areata. Some clones in this sample may be carry-over from other donors' samples. V gene TRBV7-8 combines with J gene TRBJ2-5; 11 bases are a match to TRBD2. The CDR3 sequence: CVSSYPGTSGKETQYF. CDR3 nucleotides: TGTGTCAGCAGCTACCCCGGGACTAGCGGAAAAGAGACCCAGTACTTC.